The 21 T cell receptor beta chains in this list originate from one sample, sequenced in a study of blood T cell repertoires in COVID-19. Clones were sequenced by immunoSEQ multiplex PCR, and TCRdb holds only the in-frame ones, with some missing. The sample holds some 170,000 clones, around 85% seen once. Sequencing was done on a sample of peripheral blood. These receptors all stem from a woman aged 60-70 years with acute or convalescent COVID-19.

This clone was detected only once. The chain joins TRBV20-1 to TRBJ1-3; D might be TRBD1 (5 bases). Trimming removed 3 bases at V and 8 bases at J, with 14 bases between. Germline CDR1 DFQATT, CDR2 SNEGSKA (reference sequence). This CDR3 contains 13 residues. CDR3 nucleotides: TGCAGTGCTAGTACGGGGGATTCGGACACCATATATTTT. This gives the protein CSASTGDSDTIYF.

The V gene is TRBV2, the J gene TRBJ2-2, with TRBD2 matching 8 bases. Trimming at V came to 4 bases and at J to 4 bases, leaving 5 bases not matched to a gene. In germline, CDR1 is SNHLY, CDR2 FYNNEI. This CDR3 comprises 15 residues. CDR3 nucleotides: TGTGCCAGCAGTGGGTCTAGCGGGCGCACCGGGGAGCTGTTTTTT. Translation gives CASSGSSGRTGELFF.

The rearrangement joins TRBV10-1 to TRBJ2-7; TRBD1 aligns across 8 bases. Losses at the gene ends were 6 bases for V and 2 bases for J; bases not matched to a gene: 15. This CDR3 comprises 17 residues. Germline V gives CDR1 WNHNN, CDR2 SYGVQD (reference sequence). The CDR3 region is CASSPGTGPHLAYEQYF. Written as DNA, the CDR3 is TGCGCCAGCAGCCCCGGGACAGGCCCCCACCTCGCCTACGAGCAGTACTTC.

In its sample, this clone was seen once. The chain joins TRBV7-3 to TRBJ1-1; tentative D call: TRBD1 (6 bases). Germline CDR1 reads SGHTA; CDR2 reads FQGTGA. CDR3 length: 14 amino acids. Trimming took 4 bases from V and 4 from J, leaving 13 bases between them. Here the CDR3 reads CASSSQGGATEAFF. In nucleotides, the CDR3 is TGTGCCAGCAGCTCACAGGGAGGGGCCACTGAAGCTTTCTTT.

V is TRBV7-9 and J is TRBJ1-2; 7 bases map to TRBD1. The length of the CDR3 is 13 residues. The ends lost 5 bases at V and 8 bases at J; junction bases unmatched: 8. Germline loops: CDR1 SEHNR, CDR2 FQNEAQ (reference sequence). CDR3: CASSAQGFVGYTF. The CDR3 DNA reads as TGTGCCAGCAGCGCACAGGGGTTTGTGGGCTACACCTTC.

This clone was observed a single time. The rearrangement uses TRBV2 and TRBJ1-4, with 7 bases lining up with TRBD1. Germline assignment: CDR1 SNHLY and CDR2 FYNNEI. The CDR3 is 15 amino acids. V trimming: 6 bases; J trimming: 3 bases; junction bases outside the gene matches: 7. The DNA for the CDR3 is TGTGCCAGCAGGCCTGACAGGGTGGCTAATGAAAAACTGTTTTTT. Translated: CASRPDRVANEKLFF.

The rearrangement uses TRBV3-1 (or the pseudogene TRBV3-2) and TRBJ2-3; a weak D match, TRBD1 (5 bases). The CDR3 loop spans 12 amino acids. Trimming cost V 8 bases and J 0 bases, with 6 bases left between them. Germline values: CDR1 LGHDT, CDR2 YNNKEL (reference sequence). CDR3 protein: CASGASTDTQYF. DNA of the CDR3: TGTGCCAGCGGGGCAAGCACAGATACGCAGTATTTT.

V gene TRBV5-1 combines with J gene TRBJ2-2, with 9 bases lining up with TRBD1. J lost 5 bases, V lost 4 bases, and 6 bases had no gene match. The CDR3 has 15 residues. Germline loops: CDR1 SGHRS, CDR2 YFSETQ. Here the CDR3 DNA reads TGCGCCAGCAGCCACCGACAGGGGGGAACCGGGGAGCTGTTTTTT. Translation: CASSHRQGGTGELFF.

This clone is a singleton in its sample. CDR3 nucleotide sequence: TGTGCCAGCTCACCACTGGGGCCGGGTATCCCCAAAAACATTCAGTACTTC. Encoded protein: CASSPLGPGIPKNIQYF. The J gene is TRBJ2-4, the V gene TRBV18; perhaps TRBD1 as D (5 bases). CDR3 length equals 17 residues. Deletions cut 1 base from V and 2 bases from J, with 15 bases between. The germline CDR1 and CDR2 sequences are KGHSH and LQKENI.

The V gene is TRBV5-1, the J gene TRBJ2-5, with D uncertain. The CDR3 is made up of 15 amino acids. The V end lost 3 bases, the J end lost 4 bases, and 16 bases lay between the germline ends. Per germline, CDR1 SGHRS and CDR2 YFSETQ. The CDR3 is CASSWLGEARETQYF. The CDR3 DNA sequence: TGCGCCAGCAGCTGGTTGGGTGAAGCTAGAGAGACCCAGTACTTC.

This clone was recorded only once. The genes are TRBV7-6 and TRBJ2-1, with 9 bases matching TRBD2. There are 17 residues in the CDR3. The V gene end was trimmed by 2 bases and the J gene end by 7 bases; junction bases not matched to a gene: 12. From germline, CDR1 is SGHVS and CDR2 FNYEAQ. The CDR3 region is CASSLNGLAGLGNEQFF. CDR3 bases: TGTGCCAGCAGCTTAAACGGTCTAGCGGGGTTAGGTAATGAGCAGTTCTTC.

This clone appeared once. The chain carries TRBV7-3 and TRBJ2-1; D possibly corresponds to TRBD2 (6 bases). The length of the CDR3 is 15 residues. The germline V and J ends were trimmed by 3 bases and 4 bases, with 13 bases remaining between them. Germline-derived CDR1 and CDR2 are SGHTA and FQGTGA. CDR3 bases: TGTGCCAGCAGCTTGGGGGGAAGCAGATACAATGAGCAGTTCTTC. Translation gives CASSLGGSRYNEQFF. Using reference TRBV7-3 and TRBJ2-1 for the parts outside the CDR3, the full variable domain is GAGVSQTPSNKVTEKGKYVELRCDPISGHTALYWYRQSLGQGPEFLIYFQGTGAADDSGLPNDRFFAVRPEGSVSTLKIQRTERGDSAVYLCASSLGGSRYNEQFFGPGTRLTVL.

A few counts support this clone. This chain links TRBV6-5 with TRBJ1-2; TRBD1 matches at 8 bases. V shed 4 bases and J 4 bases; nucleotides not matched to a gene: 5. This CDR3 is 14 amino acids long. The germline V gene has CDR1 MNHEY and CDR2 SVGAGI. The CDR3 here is CASSWDRNSYGYTF. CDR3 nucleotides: TGTGCCAGCAGTTGGGACAGGAACTCCTATGGCTACACCTTC.

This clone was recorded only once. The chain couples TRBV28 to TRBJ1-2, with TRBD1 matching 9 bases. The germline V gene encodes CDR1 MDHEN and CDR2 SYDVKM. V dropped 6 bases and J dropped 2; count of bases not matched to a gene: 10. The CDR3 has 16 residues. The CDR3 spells CASSPGGGQGNYGYTF. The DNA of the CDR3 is TGTGCCAGCAGCCCCGGGGGGGGACAGGGAAACTATGGCTACACCTTC.

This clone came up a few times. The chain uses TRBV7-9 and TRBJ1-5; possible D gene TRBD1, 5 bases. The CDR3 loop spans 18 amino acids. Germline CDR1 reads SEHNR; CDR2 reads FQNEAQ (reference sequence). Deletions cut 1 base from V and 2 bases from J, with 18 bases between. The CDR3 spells CASSLDRVQGKGNQPQHF. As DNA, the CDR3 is TGTGCCAGCAGCTTAGATCGGGTGCAGGGTAAGGGCAATCAGCCCCAGCATTTT.

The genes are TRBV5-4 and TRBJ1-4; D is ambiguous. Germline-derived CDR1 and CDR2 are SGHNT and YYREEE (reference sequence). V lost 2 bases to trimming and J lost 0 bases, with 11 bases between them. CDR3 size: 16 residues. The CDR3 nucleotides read TGTGCCAGCAGCTTCGAGGTGCCCTCAACTAATGAAAAACTGTTTTTT. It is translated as CASSFEVPSTNEKLFF.

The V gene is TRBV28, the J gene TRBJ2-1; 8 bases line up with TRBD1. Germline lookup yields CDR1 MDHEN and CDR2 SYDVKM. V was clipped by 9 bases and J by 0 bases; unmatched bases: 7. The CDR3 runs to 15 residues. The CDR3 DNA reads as TGTGCCAGTATCGAGACAGGGGACTCCTACAATGAGCAGTTCTTC. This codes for CASIETGDSYNEQFF.

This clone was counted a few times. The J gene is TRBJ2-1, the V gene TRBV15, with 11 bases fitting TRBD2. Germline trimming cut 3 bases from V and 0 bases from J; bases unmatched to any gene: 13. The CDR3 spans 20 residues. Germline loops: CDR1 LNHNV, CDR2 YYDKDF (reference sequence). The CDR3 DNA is TGTGCCACCAGCAGGACTAGCGGGATGGGTACATTTAGCTCCTACAATGAGCAGTTCTTC. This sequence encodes CATSRTSGMGTFSSYNEQFF. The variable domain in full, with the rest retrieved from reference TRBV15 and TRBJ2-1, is DAMVIQNPRYQVTQFGKPVTLSCSQTLNHNVMYWYQQKSSQAPKLLFHYYDKDFNNEADTPDNFQSRRPNTSFCFLDIRSPGLGDTAMYLCATSRTSGMGTFSSYNEQFFGPGTRLTVL.

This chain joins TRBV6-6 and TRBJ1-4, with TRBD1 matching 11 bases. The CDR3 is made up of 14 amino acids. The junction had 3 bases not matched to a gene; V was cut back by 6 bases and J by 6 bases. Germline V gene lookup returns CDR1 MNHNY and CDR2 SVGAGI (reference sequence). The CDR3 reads CASRGQGADEKLFF. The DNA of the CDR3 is TGTGCCAGCAGAGGACAGGGGGCGGATGAAAAACTGTTTTTT.

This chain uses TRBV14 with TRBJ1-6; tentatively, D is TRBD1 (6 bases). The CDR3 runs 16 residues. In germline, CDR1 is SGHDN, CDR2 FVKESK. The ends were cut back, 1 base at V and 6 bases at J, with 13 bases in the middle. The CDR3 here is CASSQAGGGVNSPLHF. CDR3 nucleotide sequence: TGTGCCAGCAGCCAAGCGGGAGGGGGGGTTAATTCACCCCTCCACTTT.

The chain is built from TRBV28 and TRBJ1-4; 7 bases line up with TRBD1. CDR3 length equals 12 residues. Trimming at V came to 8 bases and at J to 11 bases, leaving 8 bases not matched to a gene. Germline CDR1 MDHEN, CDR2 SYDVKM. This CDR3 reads CASQGGWDKLFF. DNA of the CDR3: TGTGCCAGCCAGGGGGGTTGGGACAAACTGTTTTTT.